The 30 T cell receptor beta chains in this list originate from one sample, sequenced in a study of blood T cell repertoires in COVID-19. Some clones are missing from TCRdb's copy, which holds only in-frame ones; the method was immunoSEQ multiplex PCR. The data show approximately 160,000 clones, with roughly 80% seen just once and 4.4% held by the top ten. The sequenced sample consisted of PBMCs or T cells enriched from blood (not recorded which). These TCRs come from a woman aged 50 to 60 who had recovered from COVID-19.

V and J are TRBV28 and TRBJ1-5; D call uncertain. Germline V lookup: CDR1 MDHEN, CDR2 SYDVKM. With 6 bases removed from V and 5 bases from J, the gap between germline ends came to 8 bases. This CDR3 has 12 amino acids. The CDR3 DNA sequence: TGTGCCAGCAGCCAGTATGATCAGCCCCAGCATTTT. This sequence encodes CASSQYDQPQHF.

The chain couples TRBV4-2 to TRBJ1-5, with unresolved D. V was clipped by 0 bases and J by 6 bases, with 9 bases between them. CDR1 is LGHNA, CDR2 YNFKEQ, per germline. The CDR3 totals 14 residues. The CDR3 DNA follows: TGTGCCAGCAGCCAAGATAGGAGGACTCAGCCCCAGCATTTT. The encoded protein is CASSQDRRTQPQHF.

The rearrangement links TRBV18 to TRBJ1-2; no reliable D call. The germline gives CDR1 KGHSH, CDR2 LQKENI. CDR3 length equals 17 residues. V was shortened by 6 bases and J by 0 bases, with 20 bases between the two germline ends. CDR3 nucleotides: TGTGCCAGCTCCCAACGCCGGGAGGGCGGAGCTAACTATGGCTACACCTTC. Translation gives CASSQRREGGANYGYTF. Complete variable domain (other parts from reference TRBV18 and TRBJ1-2): NAGVMQNPRHLVRRRGQEARLRCSPMKGHSHVYWYRQLPEEGLKFMVYLQKENIIDESGMPKERFSAEFPKEGPSILRIQQVVRGDSAAYFCASSQRREGGANYGYTFGSGTRLTVV.

The chain joins TRBV10-2 to TRBJ2-1; perhaps TRBD2 as D (6 bases). The ends were cut back, 6 bases at V and 9 bases at J, with 12 bases in the middle. Per the germline V gene, CDR1 is WSHSY and CDR2 is SAAADI. The CDR3 spans 12 residues. CDR3 DNA sequence: TGCGCCAGCAGCACCCAGGGAGGTGAGCAGTTCTTC. Translated, it gives CASSTQGGEQFF.

This clone showed up just a few times. The V call is TRBV12-3 or TRBV12-4, the J call TRBJ1-6, with D maybe TRBD1 (6 bases). Trimming stripped 6 bases from V and 11 bases from J, with 14 bases between. This CDR3 contains 13 residues. CDR3 amino acids: CASSLQGLAPLHF. CDR3 sequence (DNA): TGTGCCAGCAGCCTACAGGGATTGGCACCCCTCCACTTT.

The chain carries TRBV5-4 and TRBJ2-5, with D perhaps TRBD2 (5 bases). V was trimmed by 4 bases and J by 2 bases, leaving 9 bases between them. The germline V gene encodes CDR1 SGHNT and CDR2 YYREEE (reference sequence). This CDR3 contains 13 residues. The CDR3 DNA is TGTGCCAGCAGCCCGAGCGGACAAGAGACCCAGTACTTC. Translating gives CASSPSGQETQYF.

CDR3 amino acids: CATSMVRQGNEKLFF. CDR3 sequence (DNA): TGTGCCACCAGCATGGTTCGCCAGGGGAATGAAAAACTGTTTTTT. V is TRBV15 and J is TRBJ1-4; D might be TRBD1 (6 bases). Trimming stripped 4 bases from V and 5 bases from J, with 14 bases between. Germline V gene lookup returns CDR1 LNHNV and CDR2 YYDKDF (reference sequence). This CDR3 comprises 15 residues.

The chain combines TRBV2 with TRBJ2-7; D might be TRBD2 (5 bases). CDR1 SNHLY and CDR2 FYNNEI come from the germline V gene. The CDR3 is made up of 11 amino acids. V was shortened by 4 bases and J by 7 bases, with 8 bases between the two germline ends. CDR3 amino acids: CASSGEWEQYV. The CDR3 bases are TGTGCCAGCAGTGGGGAGTGGGAGCAGTACGTC.

The rearrangement uses TRBV24-1 and TRBJ1-6, with D unclear. V was clipped by 1 base and J by 9 bases, with 6 bases between them. From germline, CDR1 is KGHDR and CDR2 SFDVKD. This CDR3 has 13 amino acids. The CDR3 spells CATSDFTGSPLHF. The CDR3, as DNA: TGTGCCACCAGTGATTTCACGGGTTCACCCCTCCACTTT.

The genes are TRBV4-1 and TRBJ2-5; 9 bases line up with TRBD2. V was clipped by 4 bases and J by 2 bases; unmatched bases: 8. The CDR3 extends over 16 amino acids. Germline V gene data show CDR1 as MGHRA and CDR2 as YSYEKL. The CDR3 sequence is CASSLYSGSPQETQYF. Here the CDR3 DNA reads TGCGCCAGCAGCCTATATAGCGGGAGTCCTCAAGAGACCCAGTACTTC.

This clone was counted between two and nine times. The gene calls are TRBV7-8 and TRBJ1-2; 7 bases match TRBD1. Germline V CDR1 and CDR2: SGHVS, FQNEAQ. Unmatched junction bases numbered 12, after V lost 2 bases and J lost 6 bases. This CDR3 is 16 amino acids long. CDR3 sequence (DNA): TGTGCCAGCAGCTTAAACTGGGGACAGTCAAGGGATGGCTACACCTTC. This codes for CASSLNWGQSRDGYTF.

The gene calls are TRBV6-2 or TRBV6-3 and TRBJ2-1, with 7 bases lining up with TRBD2. Germline V gene lookup returns CDR1 MNHEY and CDR2 SVGEGT. Trimming removed 4 bases from V and 2 bases from J; junction bases left unmatched: 5. This CDR3 contains 15 residues. The chain's CDR3 is CASSSLARTYNEQFF. CDR3 coding DNA: TGTGCCAGCAGTTCACTAGCGCGAACCTACAATGAGCAGTTCTTC.

This clone was observed a few times. The chain employs TRBV3-1 (or the pseudogene TRBV3-2) and TRBJ1-3; no reliable D call. The germline V gene has CDR1 LGHDT and CDR2 YNNKEL (reference sequence). Trimming took 3 bases from V and 0 from J, leaving 3 bases between them. The CDR3 has 13 residues. DNA for the CDR3: TGTGCCAGCAGCCACAGCTCTGGAAACACCATATATTTT. It yields the protein CASSHSSGNTIYF.

This chain connects TRBV7-3 to TRBJ2-1; 11 bases are a match to TRBD2. The CDR3 totals 14 residues. CDR1 is SGHTA, CDR2 FQGTGA, per germline. The V and J ends lost 5 bases and 12 bases, in that order; junction bases with no gene match: 9. For the CDR3, the DNA is TGTGCCAGCAGCGCCATAGCGGGGGGGCTAGGGCAGTTCTTC. Translated, it gives CASSAIAGGLGQFF.

V gene TRBV7-9 combines with J gene TRBJ1-2; unclear D gene. Germline CDR1 SEHNR, CDR2 FQNEAQ (reference sequence). V was pared by 3 bases and J by 5 bases, with 10 bases between. This CDR3 comprises 13 residues. In DNA, the CDR3 is TGTGCCAGCAGCTTCGGCGGCACATATGGCTACACCTTC. As protein: CASSFGGTYGYTF. Together with reference TRBV7-9 and TRBJ1-2, the CDR3 gives the full variable domain: DTGVSQNPRHKITKRGQNVTFRCDPISEHNRLYWYRQTLGQGPEFLTYFQNEAQLEKSRLLSDRFSAERPKGSFSTLEIQRTEQGDSAMYLCASSFGGTYGYTFGSGTRLTVV.

This clone has only a few counts. The J gene is TRBJ1-3, the V gene TRBV7-9, with D tentatively TRBD1 (6 bases). The CDR3 length is 15 residues. V dropped 10 bases and J dropped 4 bases, with 20 bases sitting between them. The germline gives CDR1 SEHNR, CDR2 FQNEAQ (reference sequence). The CDR3 region is CATTGGRGYGNTIYF. CDR3 sequence (DNA): TGTGCCACCACGGGCGGCAGGGGATACGGAAACACCATATATTTT.

V gene TRBV18 combines with J gene TRBJ2-1; possibly TRBD2 for D (6 bases). With 5 bases removed from V and 3 bases from J, the gap between germline ends came to 8 bases. The germline gives CDR1 KGHSH, CDR2 LQKENI. The CDR3 contains 13 residues. The CDR3 is CASSGGNYNEQFF. The CDR3 DNA follows: TGTGCCAGCTCAGGCGGGAACTACAATGAGCAGTTCTTC.

The V gene is TRBV7-8, the J gene TRBJ2-7, with 9 bases matching TRBD2. The CDR3 is 14 residues long. Germline CDR1 SGHVS, CDR2 FQNEAQ. Unmatched junction bases numbered 3, after V lost 2 bases and J lost 4 bases. The CDR3 loop is CASSLLAGPYEQYV. CDR3 bases: TGTGCCAGCAGCTTACTAGCGGGACCATACGAGCAGTACGTC.

The CDR3 loop reads CASSPRQGRGNSPLHF. CDR3 nucleotides: TGTGCCAGCAGCCCCCGACAGGGGAGGGGGAATTCACCCCTCCACTTT. The J gene is TRBJ1-6, the V gene TRBV9; 8 nucleotides line up with TRBD1. V was pared by 4 bases and J by 7 bases, with 10 bases of the junction left unmatched. Germline CDR1 reads SGDLS; CDR2 reads YYNGEE. The CDR3 spans 16 residues.

The J gene is TRBJ2-2, the V gene TRBV3-1 (or the pseudogene TRBV3-2); 8 bases align to TRBD2. V lost 2 bases and J lost 5; bases outside the gene matches: 1. CDR3 length equals 14 residues. Per the germline V gene, CDR1 is LGHDT and CDR2 is YNNKEL (reference sequence). For the CDR3, the DNA is TGTGCCAGCAGCCAATTAGCGGGGACCGGGGAGCTGTTTTTT. It translates to CASSQLAGTGELFF.

This CDR3 reads CASSAWRGPTYEQYV. In DNA, the CDR3 is TGTGCCAGCAGTGCGTGGCGGGGGCCCACCTACGAGCAGTACGTC. V is TRBV27 and J is TRBJ2-7; maybe TRBD2 (7 bases). V lost 5 bases and J 2 bases, leaving 16 bases between the germline ends. Germline assignment: CDR1 MNHEY and CDR2 SMNVEV (reference sequence). The CDR3 contains 15 residues.

A remark on this clone: At one of its ends the junction is not consistent with the germline gene, which may arise from a read error. This chain links TRBV29-1 with TRBJ1-1; D may be TRBD1 (5 bases). Germline V CDR1 and CDR2: SQVTM, ANQGSEA. The CDR3 runs 10 residues. The CDR3 coding sequence is TGCAGCGTGAGCCTGGGGGGACCCATCTTT. Protein sequence: CSVSLGGPIF.

The V call is TRBV7-9, the J call TRBJ2-7; a possible D gene is TRBD1 (6 bases). The CDR3 extends over 14 amino acids. Trimming removed 5 bases from V and 2 bases from J, with 13 bases in between. CDR1 is SEHNR, CDR2 FQNEAQ, per germline (reference sequence). The CDR3 nucleotides read TGTGCCAGCAGCGACCGGGACACAACCTACGAGCAGTACGTC. It encodes CASSDRDTTYEQYV.

This sequence joins TRBV28 and TRBJ2-5; the match to TRBD2 covers 13 bases. The CDR3 runs 15 residues. V lost 4 bases to trimming and J lost 5 bases; unmatched junction nucleotides: 4. CDR1 and CDR2 (germline): MDHEN, SYDVKM. Here the CDR3 DNA reads TGTGCCAGCAGTTCCGGGACTAGCGGGGCGGAGACCCAGTACTTC. Its translation is CASSSGTSGAETQYF.

The chain recombines TRBV7-8 with TRBJ2-1; D is uncertain. The germline CDR1 and CDR2 sequences are SGHVS and FQNEAQ. V was clipped by 3 bases and J by 8 bases, with 2 bases between them. The CDR3 sequence is 10 residues long. For the CDR3, the DNA is TGTGCCAGCAGCTTCGATGAGCAGTTCTTC. The encoded protein is CASSFDEQFF.

This clone was seen more than once but under ten times. This chain joins TRBV2 and TRBJ1-1; 8 bases fit TRBD1. J was trimmed by 1 base and V by 6 bases; bases with no gene match: 4. Per the germline V gene, CDR1 is SNHLY and CDR2 is FYNNEI. The CDR3 is 14 residues long. CDR3 bases: TGTGCCAGCAGCGACGGACAGGGGAACACTGAAGCTTTCTTT. This encodes CASSDGQGNTEAFF. The whole variable domain, remainder taken from reference TRBV2 and TRBJ1-1, is EPEVTQTPSHQVTQMGQEVILRCVPISNHLYFYWYRQILGQKVEFLVSFYNNEISEKSEIFDDQFSVERPDGSNFTLKIRSTKLEDSAMYFCASSDGQGNTEAFFGQGTRLTVV.

This chain links TRBV2 with TRBJ2-3, with 9 bases lining up with TRBD1. J was trimmed by 8 bases and V by 5 bases; bases with no gene match: 11. This CDR3 region has 15 residues. The germline V gene encodes CDR1 SNHLY and CDR2 FYNNEI. The CDR3 DNA reads as TGTGCCAGCAGTCCGGGACAGGGCCCCACGGGTACGCAGTATTTT. Translated: CASSPGQGPTGTQYF.

This clone was detected many times. The chain couples TRBV5-1 to TRBJ2-3; D is perhaps TRBD2 (5 bases). Germline CDR1 and CDR2: SGHRS and YFSETQ. The germline V and J ends were trimmed by 0 bases and 4 bases, with 12 bases remaining between them. This CDR3 spans 15 amino acids. CDR3 amino acids: CASSLAGIAADTQYF. Written as DNA, the CDR3 is TGCGCCAGCAGCTTGGCCGGGATAGCTGCAGATACGCAGTATTTT.

The chain carries TRBV7-2 and TRBJ1-2, with a possible D match to TRBD1 (5 bases). Trimming removed 1 base at V and 6 bases at J, with 9 bases between. The CDR3 consists of 13 residues. Germline loops: CDR1 SGHTA, CDR2 FQGNSA. The CDR3 spells CASSLGQWDGYTF. In nucleotides, the CDR3 is TGTGCCAGCAGCTTAGGACAGTGGGATGGCTACACCTTC.

The rearrangement links TRBV28 to TRBJ2-2; 7 bases agree with TRBD1. V lost 6 bases and J lost 1; bases outside the gene matches: 5. The CDR3 totals 15 residues. The germline gives CDR1 MDHEN, CDR2 SYDVKM. The CDR3 loop is CASRPDRMNTGELFF. CDR3 nucleotide sequence: TGTGCCAGCAGGCCGGACAGGATGAACACCGGGGAGCTGTTTTTT.